This T cell receptor beta chain was captured by sequencing in a study of cytomegalovirus exposure and HLA in healthy donors. 13 Jbeta primers and 60 Vbeta primers were used for the PCR. Data came from immunoSEQ multiplex PCR; TCRdb stores just in-frame clones and leaves some out. The sample lists 150,000 to 200,000 clones, about an eighth seen once, with 7.8% in the top ten. Germline V CDR1 and CDR2: MNHEY, SMNVEV (reference sequence). V was pared by 3 bases and J by 1 base, with 10 bases of the junction left unmatched. The CDR3 is 18 amino acids. What was sequenced was PBMCs. The gene calls are TRBV27 and TRBJ2-2, with 8 bases matching TRBD1. This TCR came from a man between 45 and 60 years old in good health and CMV-seropositive. The CDR3 reads CASSFIFPGTGNTGELFF. The CDR3 DNA reads TGTGCCAGCAGTTTTATATTCCCTGGGACAGGGAACACCGGGGAGCTGTTTTTT.